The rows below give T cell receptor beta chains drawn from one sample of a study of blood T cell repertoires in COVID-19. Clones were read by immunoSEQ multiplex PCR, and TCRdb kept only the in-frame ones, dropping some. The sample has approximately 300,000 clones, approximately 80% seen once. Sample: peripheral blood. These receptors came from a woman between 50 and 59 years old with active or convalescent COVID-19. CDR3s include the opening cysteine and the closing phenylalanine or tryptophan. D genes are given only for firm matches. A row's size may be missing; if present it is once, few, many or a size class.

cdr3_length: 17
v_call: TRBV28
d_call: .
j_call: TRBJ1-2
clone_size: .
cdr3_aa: CASSLASGGGLVYGYTF
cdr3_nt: TGTGCCAGCAGTTTAGCAAGCGGGGGGGGCCTGGTCTATGGCTACACCTTC

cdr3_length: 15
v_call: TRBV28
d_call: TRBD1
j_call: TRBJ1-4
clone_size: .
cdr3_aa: CASSPGQGANEKLFF
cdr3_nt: TGTGCCAGCAGTCCCGGACAGGGCGCTAATGAAAAACTGTTTTTT

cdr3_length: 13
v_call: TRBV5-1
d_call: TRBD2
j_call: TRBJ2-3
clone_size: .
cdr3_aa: CASRLAGTDTQYF
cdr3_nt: TGCGCCAGCAGACTAGCGGGCACAGATACGCAGTATTTT

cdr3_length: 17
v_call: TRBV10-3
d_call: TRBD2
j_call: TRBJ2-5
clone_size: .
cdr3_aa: CAISEGRGLAAEETQYF
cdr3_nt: TGTGCCATCAGTGAGGGGAGGGGACTAGCGGCGGAAGAGACCCAGTACTTC

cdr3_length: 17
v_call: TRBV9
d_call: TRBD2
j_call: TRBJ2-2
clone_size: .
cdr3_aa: CASSARGSGANTGELFF
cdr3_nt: TGTGCCAGCAGCGCCCGAGGCAGCGGGGCAAACACCGGGGAGCTGTTTTTT

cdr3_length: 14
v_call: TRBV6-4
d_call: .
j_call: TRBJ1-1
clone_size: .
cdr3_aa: CASSQGFGNTEAFF
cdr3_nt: TGTGCCAGCAGTCAGGGTTTCGGGAACACTGAAGCTTTCTTT

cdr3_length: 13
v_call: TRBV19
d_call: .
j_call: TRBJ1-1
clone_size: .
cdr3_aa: CASSIYRNTEAFF
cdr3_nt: TGTGCCAGTAGTATATACAGGAACACTGAAGCTTTCTTT

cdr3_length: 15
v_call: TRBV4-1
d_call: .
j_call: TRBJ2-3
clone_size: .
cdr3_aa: CASSQVGWSTDTQYF
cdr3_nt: TGCGCCAGCAGCCAAGTTGGCTGGAGCACAGATACGCAGTATTTT

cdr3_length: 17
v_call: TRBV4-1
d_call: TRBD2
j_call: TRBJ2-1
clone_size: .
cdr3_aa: CASSQVLLAGGFNEQFF
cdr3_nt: TGCGCCAGCAGCCAAGTCCTCCTAGCGGGAGGGTTTAATGAGCAGTTCTTC

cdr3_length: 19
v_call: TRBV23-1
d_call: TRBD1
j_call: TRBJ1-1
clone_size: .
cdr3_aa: CASSQSSRDRDRWDTEAFF
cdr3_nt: TGCGCCAGCAGTCAGTCGTCCCGGGACAGGGATAGATGGGACACTGAAGCTTTCTTT

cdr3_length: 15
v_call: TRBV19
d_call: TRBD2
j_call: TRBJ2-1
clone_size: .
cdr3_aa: CATALSGGSYNEQFF
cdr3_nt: TGTGCCACCGCGCTCTCGGGGGGGTCCTACAATGAGCAGTTCTTC

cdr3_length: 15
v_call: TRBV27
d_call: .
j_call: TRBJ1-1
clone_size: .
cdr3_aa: CASSYLAQLGTEAFF
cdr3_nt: TGTGCCAGCAGTTATCTTGCCCAACTTGGCACTGAAGCTTTCTTT

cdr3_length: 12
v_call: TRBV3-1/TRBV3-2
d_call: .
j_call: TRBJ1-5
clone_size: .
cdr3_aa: CASSHFNQPQHF
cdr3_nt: TGTGCCAGCAGCCACTTCAATCAGCCCCAGCATTTT

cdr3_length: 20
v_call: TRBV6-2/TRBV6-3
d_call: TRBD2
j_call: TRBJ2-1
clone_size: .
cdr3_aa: CASSAGTSGETPLSYNEQFF
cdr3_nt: TGTGCCAGCAGCGCGGGGACTAGCGGGGAAACACCTTTATCCTACAATGAGCAGTTCTTC

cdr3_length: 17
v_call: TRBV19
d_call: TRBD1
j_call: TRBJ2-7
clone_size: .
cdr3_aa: CASSIGPGQGNTYEQYF
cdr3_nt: TGTGCCAGTAGTATAGGACCGGGACAGGGGAACACCTACGAGCAGTACTTC

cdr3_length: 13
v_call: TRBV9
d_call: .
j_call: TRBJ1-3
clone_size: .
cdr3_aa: CASSVGPGNTIYF
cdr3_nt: TGTGCCAGCAGCGTAGGGCCAGGGAACACCATATATTTT

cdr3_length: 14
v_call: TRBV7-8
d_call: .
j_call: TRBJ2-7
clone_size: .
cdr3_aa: CASSLDLSSYEQYF
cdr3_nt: TGTGCCAGCAGCCTAGACTTGAGCTCCTACGAGCAGTACTTC

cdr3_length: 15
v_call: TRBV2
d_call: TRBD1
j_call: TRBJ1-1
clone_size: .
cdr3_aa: CASIRGPPMNTEAFF
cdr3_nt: TGTGCCAGCATTAGGGGGCCCCCTATGAACACTGAAGCTTTCTTT

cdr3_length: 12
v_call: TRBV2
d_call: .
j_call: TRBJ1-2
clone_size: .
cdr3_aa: CASSRFPYGYTF
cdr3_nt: TGTGCCAGCAGCCGGTTCCCCTATGGCTACACCTTC

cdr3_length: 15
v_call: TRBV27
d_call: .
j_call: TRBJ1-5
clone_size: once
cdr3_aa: CASSIQGGLNQPQHF
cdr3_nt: TGTGCCAGCAGTATCCAGGGTGGTCTCAATCAGCCCCAGCATTTT

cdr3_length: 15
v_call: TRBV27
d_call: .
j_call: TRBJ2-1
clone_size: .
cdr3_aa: CASSFAGYSYNEQFF
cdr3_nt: TGTGCCAGCAGTTTCGCGGGATACTCCTACAATGAGCAGTTCTTC

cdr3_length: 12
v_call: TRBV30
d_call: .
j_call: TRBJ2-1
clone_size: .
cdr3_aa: CAWSVYAAEQFF
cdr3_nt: TGTGCCTGGAGTGTTTACGCGGCTGAGCAGTTCTTC

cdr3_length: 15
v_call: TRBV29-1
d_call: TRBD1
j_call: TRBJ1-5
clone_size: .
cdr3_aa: CSVTQGGGSNQPQHF
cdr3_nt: TGCAGCGTCACTCAAGGGGGCGGGAGCAATCAGCCCCAGCATTTT

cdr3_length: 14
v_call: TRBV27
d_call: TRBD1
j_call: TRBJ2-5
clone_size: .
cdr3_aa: CASSLRQGRETQYF
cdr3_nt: TGTGCCAGCAGTTTGAGACAGGGTCGAGAGACCCAGTACTTC

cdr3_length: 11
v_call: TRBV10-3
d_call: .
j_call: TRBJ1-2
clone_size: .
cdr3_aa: CAISAQFVYTF
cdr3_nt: TGTGCCATCAGTGCCCAGTTTGTCTACACCTTC

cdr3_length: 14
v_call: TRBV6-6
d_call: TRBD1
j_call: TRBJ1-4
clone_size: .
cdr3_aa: CASSGTVTNEKLFF
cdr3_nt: TGTGCCAGCAGTGGGACAGTTACGAATGAAAAACTGTTTTTT

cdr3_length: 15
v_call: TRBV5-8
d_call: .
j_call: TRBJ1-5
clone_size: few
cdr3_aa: CASSFRSNSNQPQHF
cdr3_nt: TGTGCCAGCAGCTTCCGCAGTAATAGCAATCAGCCCCAGCATTTT

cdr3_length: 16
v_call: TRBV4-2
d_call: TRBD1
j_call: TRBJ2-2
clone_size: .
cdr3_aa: CASSQTGTGGHGELFF
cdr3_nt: TGTGCCAGCAGCCAAACCGGGACAGGGGGTCACGGGGAGCTGTTTTTT

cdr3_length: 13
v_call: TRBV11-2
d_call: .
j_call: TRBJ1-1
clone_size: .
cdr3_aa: CASSPERSAEAFF
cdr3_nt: TGTGCCAGCAGCCCTGAAAGGAGCGCTGAAGCTTTCTTT

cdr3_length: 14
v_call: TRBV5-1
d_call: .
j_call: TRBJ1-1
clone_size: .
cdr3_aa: CASSFRAGNTEAFF
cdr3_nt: TGCGCCAGCAGCTTCAGGGCTGGGAACACTGAAGCTTTCTTT

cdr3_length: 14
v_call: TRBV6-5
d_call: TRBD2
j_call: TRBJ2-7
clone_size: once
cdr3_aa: CASGLAGVYYEQYF
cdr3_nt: TGTGCCAGCGGACTAGCGGGAGTTTACTACGAGCAGTACTTC

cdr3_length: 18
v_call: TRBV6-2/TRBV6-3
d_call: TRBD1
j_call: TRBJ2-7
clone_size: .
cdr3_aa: CASSYGGTGFLSSYEQYF
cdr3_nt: TGTGCCAGCAGTTACGGAGGGACAGGGTTTTTGAGCTCCTACGAGCAGTACTTC

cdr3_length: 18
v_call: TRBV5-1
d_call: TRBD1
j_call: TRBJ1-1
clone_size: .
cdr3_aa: CASSLAPGTGAVNTEAFF
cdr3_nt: TGCGCCAGCAGCTTGGCCCCCGGGACAGGGGCTGTGAACACTGAAGCTTTCTTT

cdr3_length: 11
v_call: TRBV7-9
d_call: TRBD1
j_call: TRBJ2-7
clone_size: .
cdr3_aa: CASRGTAQQYF
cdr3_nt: TGTGCCAGCAGGGGGACAGCACAGCAGTACTTC

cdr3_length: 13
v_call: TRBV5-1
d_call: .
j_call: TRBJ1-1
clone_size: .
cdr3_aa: CASSLEQNTEAFF
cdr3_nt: TGCGCCAGCAGCTTGGAACAGAACACTGAAGCTTTCTTT

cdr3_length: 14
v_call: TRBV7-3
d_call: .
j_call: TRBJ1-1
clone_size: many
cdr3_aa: CASSLKRMNTEAFF
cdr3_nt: TGTGCCAGCAGCTTAAAGAGGATGAACACTGAAGCTTTCTTT

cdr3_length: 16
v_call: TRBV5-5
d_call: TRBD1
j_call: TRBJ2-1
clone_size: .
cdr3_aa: CASSQRGTGNPLEQFF
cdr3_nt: TGTGCCAGCAGTCAACGGGGGACAGGGAATCCCCTAGAGCAGTTCTTC

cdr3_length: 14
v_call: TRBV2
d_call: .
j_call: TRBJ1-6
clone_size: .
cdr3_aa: CASRTRTYNSPLHF
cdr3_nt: TGTGCCAGCAGGACACGTACCTATAATTCACCCCTCCACTTT

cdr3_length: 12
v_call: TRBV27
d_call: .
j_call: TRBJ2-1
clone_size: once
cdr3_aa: CASRSYYNEQFF
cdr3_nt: TGTGCCAGCAGATCTTACTACAATGAGCAGTTCTTC

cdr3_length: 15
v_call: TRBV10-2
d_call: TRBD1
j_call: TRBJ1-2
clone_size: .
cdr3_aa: CASTEPGGPFYGYTF
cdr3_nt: TGCGCCAGCACGGAACCAGGGGGCCCCTTCTATGGCTACACCTTC

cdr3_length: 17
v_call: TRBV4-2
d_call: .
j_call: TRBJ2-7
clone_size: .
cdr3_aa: CASSQVSTRAGTYEQYF
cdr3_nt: TGTGCCAGCAGCCAAGTAAGTACGAGGGCAGGCACCTACGAGCAGTACTTC

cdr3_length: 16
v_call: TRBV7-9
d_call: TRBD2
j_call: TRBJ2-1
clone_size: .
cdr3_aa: CASSSLASGLANEQFF
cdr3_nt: TGTGCCAGCAGCTCCCTGGCTAGCGGACTTGCGAATGAGCAGTTCTTC

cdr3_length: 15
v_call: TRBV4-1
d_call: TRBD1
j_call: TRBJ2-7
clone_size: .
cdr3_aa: CASSQEQGKASEQYF
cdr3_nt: TGCGCCAGCAGCCAAGAACAGGGGAAAGCATCCGAGCAGTACTTC

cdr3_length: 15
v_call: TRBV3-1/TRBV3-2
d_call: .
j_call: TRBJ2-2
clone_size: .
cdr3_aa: CASSPLSGDTGELFF
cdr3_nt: TGTGCCAGCAGCCCCCTCTCGGGGGACACCGGGGAGCTGTTTTTT

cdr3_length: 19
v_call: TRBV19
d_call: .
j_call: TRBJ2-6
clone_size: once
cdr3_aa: CASTPLGPSAGAGANVLTF
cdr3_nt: TGTGCCAGTACCCCCCTCGGCCCCAGCGCGGGGGCGGGGGCCAACGTCCTGACTTTC